The 10 T cell receptor beta chains below all came from one sample that was sequenced in a study of shared T cell receptors in the human thymus. Clones were sequenced by immunoSEQ multiplex PCR, and TCRdb holds only the in-frame ones, with some missing. The sample carries approximately 760,000 clones, over 75% recorded once. The sample was also reused in another study, on human thymus T cells.

Sequenced: thymocytes. The source is a girl under two years old with a congenital heart defect.

The V and J genes are TRBV7-8 and TRBJ2-5; 7 bases map to TRBD1. The J call could be wrong; TRBJ2-7 is a better fit for the DNA end. This CDR3 contains 15 residues. Germline lookup yields CDR1 SGHVS and CDR2 FQNEAQ. The CDR3 coding sequence is TGTGCCAGCAGCGTCCGGGACAGCACTCCTAACGAGCAGTACTTC. Translating gives CASSVRDSTPNEQYF.

The chain employs TRBV19 and TRBJ2-5; 10 bases are a match to TRBD1. Germline CDR1 and CDR2: LNHDA and SQIVND (reference sequence). CDR3 length: 15 amino acids. Trimming took 6 bases from V and 3 from J; bases not matched to a gene: 7. CDR3 sequence reads: CASSKRDRGEETQYF. CDR3 nucleotide sequence: TGTGCCAGTAGCAAAAGGGACAGGGGTGAAGAGACCCAGTACTTC.

This chain joins TRBV5-4 and TRBJ1-2, with a tentative D call TRBD1 (5 bases). The V gene's germline CDR1 is SGHNT and CDR2 YYREEE (reference sequence). The V end lost 4 bases, the J end lost 6 bases, and 22 bases lay between the germline ends. This CDR3 is built from 16 residues. The CDR3 DNA is TGTGCCAGCAGCCCCAGGCACAGGCGCGTTTCCGATGGCTACACCTTC. This sequence encodes CASSPRHRRVSDGYTF.

The CDR3 coding sequence is TGTGCCAGCAGCTTAGCCCGGACAGTGAACTCTGGGGCCAACGTCCTGACTTTC. It yields the protein CASSLARTVNSGANVLTF. The chain employs TRBV7-9 and TRBJ2-6; a weak D match, TRBD1 (6 bases). The V end lost 0 bases, the J end lost 0 bases, and 12 bases lay between the germline ends. The germline gives CDR1 SEHNR, CDR2 FQNEAQ (reference sequence). This CDR3 is built from 18 residues.

The V gene is TRBV11-3, the J gene TRBJ1-1, with a tentative D call TRBD1 (6 bases). The CDR3 totals 20 residues. The V end lost 1 base, the J end lost 5 bases, and 29 bases lay between the germline ends. CDR1 SGHNT and CDR2 YENEEA come from the germline V gene. The CDR3 reads CASSLVVGLRGGGATTEAFF. The CDR3 nucleotides read TGTGCCAGCAGCTTAGTAGTAGGGTTGAGGGGTGGGGGGGCAACGACTGAAGCTTTCTTT.

The genes are TRBV7-9 and TRBJ2-7, with TRBD2 matching over 8 bases. V lost 2 bases, J lost 2 bases, and 8 bases stayed unmatched. This CDR3 contains 16 residues. CDR1 SEHNR and CDR2 FQNEAQ come from the germline V gene (reference sequence). DNA of the CDR3: TGTGCCAGCAGCTTAAGGTGGAGCGGGGGCACCTACGAGCAGTACTTC. It specifies CASSLRWSGGTYEQYF.

The V call is TRBV15, the J call TRBJ1-6; TRBD1 aligns across 12 bases. The CDR3 length is 17 residues. CDR1 LNHNV and CDR2 YYDKDF come from the germline V gene (reference sequence). Trimming took 2 bases from V and 8 from J; bases not matched to a gene: 7. The CDR3 protein is CATSRYKGQGAHSPLHF. DNA for the CDR3: TGTGCCACCAGCAGATATAAGGGACAGGGGGCACATTCACCCCTCCACTTT.

This chain connects TRBV4-1 to TRBJ1-2; D is uncertain. This CDR3 is built from 16 residues. V was clipped by 0 bases and J by 5 bases, with 16 bases between them. CDR1 is MGHRA, CDR2 YSYEKL, per germline. The CDR3 spells CASSQDYPTDLYGYTF. The CDR3, as DNA: TGCGCCAGCAGCCAAGATTACCCCACAGATTTGTATGGCTACACCTTC.

The chain is built from TRBV5-5 and TRBJ2-7; possible D gene TRBD2, 5 bases. From germline, CDR1 is SGHKS and CDR2 YYEKEE (reference sequence). Trimming removed 0 bases at V and 3 bases at J, with 22 bases between. The CDR3 loop spans 18 amino acids. For the CDR3, the DNA is TGTGCCAGCAGCTTGGTAGGTCCCAGGAGCGGTTCAGGCTACGAGCAGTACTTC. The encoded protein is CASSLVGPRSGSGYEQYF.

This chain connects TRBV4-1 to TRBJ1-2, with TRBD1 matching over 7 bases. The CDR3 length is 14 residues. The junction had 10 bases not matched to a gene; V was cut back by 4 bases and J by 8 bases. Per germline, CDR1 MGHRA and CDR2 YSYEKL. CDR3 sequence: CASSPKQGTGGYTF. CDR3 bases: TGCGCCAGCAGCCCAAAACAGGGGACGGGGGGCTACACCTTC.